This T cell receptor (beta chain) was sequenced for a study of blood T cell repertoires in COVID-19. The repertoire was sequenced with immunoSEQ multiplex PCR; TCRdb's copy has only in-frame clones and lacks some. In the table there are 300,000 to 450,000 clones, roughly 87% of which are singletons. The germline CDR1 and CDR2 sequences are SGHDT and YYEEEE. V lost 4 bases, J lost 7 bases, and 24 bases stayed unmatched. This CDR3 is built from 19 residues. This clonotype was obtained from a young woman who had recovered from COVID-19. Sequences were obtained from PBMCs or T cells enriched from blood (not recorded which). The gene calls are TRBV5-6 and TRBJ2-5; 8 nucleotides align to TRBD1. The CDR3 DNA reads as TGTGCCAGCAGCATCATCAGGGGGCCGGGGCCTTCCCGGGGCGGGACCCAGTACTTC. Residues: CASSIIRGPGPSRGGTQYF.